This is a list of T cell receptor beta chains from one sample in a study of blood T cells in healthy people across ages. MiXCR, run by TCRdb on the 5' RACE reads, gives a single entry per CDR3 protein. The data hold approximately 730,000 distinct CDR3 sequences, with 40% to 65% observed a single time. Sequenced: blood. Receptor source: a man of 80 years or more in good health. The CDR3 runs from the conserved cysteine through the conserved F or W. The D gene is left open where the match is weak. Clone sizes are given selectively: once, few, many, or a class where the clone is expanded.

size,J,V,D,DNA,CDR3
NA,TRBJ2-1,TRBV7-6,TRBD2,TGTGCCAGCAGCTCGACTAGCGGAGTCCCCTACAATGAGCAGTTCTTC,CASSSTSGVPYNEQFF
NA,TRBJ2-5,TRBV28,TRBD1,TGTGCCAGCAGCCTGAACAGGGGATGGGAGACCCAGTACTTC,CASSLNRGWETQYF
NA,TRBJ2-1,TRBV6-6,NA,TGTGCCAGCAGTTACCCACCCGATGAGCAGTTCTTC,CASSYPPDEQFF
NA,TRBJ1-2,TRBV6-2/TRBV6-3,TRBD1,TGTGCCAGCAGTTTTCACCTCACAGGGGATAGCTACACCTTC,CASSFHLTGDSYTF
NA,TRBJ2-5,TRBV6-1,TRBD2,TGTGCCAGCGCAGGCCGGCCCCTTTTACTAGCGGGAGTTGGTGAGACCCAGTACTTC,CASAGRPLLLAGVGETQYF
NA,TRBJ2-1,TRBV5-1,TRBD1,TGCGCCAGCAGCTTGGCGGGGACAGGGAACTTCGATGAGCAGTTCTTC,CASSLAGTGNFDEQFF
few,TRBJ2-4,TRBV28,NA,TGTGCGACTCAGGAGGGCACTCTAGCCAAAAACATTCAGTACTTC,CATQEGTLAKNIQYF
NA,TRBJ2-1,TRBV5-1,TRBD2,TGCGCCAGCATCTTGGGAGGGCAGGTTTATGAGCAGTTCTTC,CASILGGQVYEQFF
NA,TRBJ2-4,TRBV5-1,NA,TGCGCCAGCAAGGAGCCGGGGACTGGGGAGCAGTACTTC,CASKEPGTGEQYF
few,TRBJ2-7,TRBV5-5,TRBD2,TGTGCCAGCACCCAAGTAGCTAGCGGACTCTACGAGCAGTACTTC,CASTQVASGLYEQYF
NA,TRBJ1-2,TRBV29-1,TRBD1,TGCAGCGTTGAAGATCGACAGGGTTCTAACTATGGCTACACCTTC,CSVEDRQGSNYGYTF
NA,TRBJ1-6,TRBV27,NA,TGTGCCAGCAGTCAGATTCCGACAGGATGGTCCTATAATTCACCCCTCCACTTT,CASSQIPTGWSYNSPLHF
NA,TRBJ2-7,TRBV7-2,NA,TGTGCCAGCGGCCCCGGTGGAGGGAATTCCTACGAGCAGTACTTC,CASGPGGGNSYEQYF
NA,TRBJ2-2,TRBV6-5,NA,TGTGCCAGCAGTAACGTAGTGGCCGGGGAGCTGTTTTTT,CASSNVVAGELFF
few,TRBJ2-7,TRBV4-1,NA,TGCGCCAGCAGCCAGGCAGGGGCGGGGGAGCAGTACTTC,CASSQAGAGEQYF
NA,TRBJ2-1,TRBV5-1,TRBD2,TGCGCCAGCAGCACCACCGGGACTAGCGGGACGAGCTCCTACAATGAGCAGTTCTTC,CASSTTGTSGTSSYNEQFF
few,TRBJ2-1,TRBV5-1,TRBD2,TGCGCCAGCAGCCAAGGAGCGGGAAGATACAATGAGCAGTTCTTC,CASSQGAGRYNEQFF
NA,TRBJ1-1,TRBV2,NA,TGTGCCAGCAGTAGAGACCCCGCTTGGGCTGAAGCTTTCTTT,CASSRDPAWAEAFF
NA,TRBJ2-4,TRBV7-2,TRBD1,TGTGCCAGCAGCTTACTGGCCGACAGGGGTCGGCAGTACTTC,CASSLLADRGRQYF
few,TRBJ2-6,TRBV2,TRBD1,TGTGCCAGCAGTCCCGGGACAGGTCCTTCTGGGGCCAACGTCCTGACTTTC,CASSPGTGPSGANVLTF
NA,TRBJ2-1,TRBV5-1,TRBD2,TGCGCCAGCAGCTCCGAAGCGGGAGTGCAGTTCTTC,CASSSEAGVQFF
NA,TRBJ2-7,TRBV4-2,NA,TGTGCCAGCAGCCAAGAGGGGGCAGGAGGGGTCTACGAGCAGTACTTC,CASSQEGAGGVYEQYF
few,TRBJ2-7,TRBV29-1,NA,TGCAGCGTTGAAGGCAGGTTCGGGGAGCAGTACTTC,CSVEGRFGEQYF
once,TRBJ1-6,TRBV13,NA,TGTGCCAGCAGCTCCCGGGAGACCGAGTATAATTCGCCCCTCCACTTT,CASSSRETEYNSPLHF
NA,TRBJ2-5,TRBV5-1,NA,TGCGCCAGCAGCAGAACAGGGTTAGAAGAGACCCAGTACTTC,CASSRTGLEETQYF
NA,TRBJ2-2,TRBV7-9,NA,TGTGCCAGCAGCACCACGAACACCGGGGAGCTGTTTTTT,CASSTTNTGELFF
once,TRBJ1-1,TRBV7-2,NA,TGTGCCAGCAGCTCTAAAGGGGGTTGGGCCACTGAAGCTTTCTTT,CASSSKGGWATEAFF
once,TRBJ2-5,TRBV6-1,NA,TGTGCCAGCAGTGAAGGGGGTTTAGGAGAGACCCAGTACTTC,CASSEGGLGETQYF
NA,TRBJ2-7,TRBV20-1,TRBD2,TGCAGTGCTAGAGATCCCCGGGGGGACCCCTACGAGCAGTACTTC,CSARDPRGDPYEQYF
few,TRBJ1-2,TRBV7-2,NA,TGTGCCAGCAGCTTAGTGGCCCGGGAGGGTTATGGCTACACCTTC,CASSLVAREGYGYTF
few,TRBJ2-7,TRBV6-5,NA,TGTGCCAGCTCCAAAGGGGGTTTGGGGGAGCAGTACTTC,CASSKGGLGEQYF
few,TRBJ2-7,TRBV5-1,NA,TGCGCCAGCAGCTGGGGACCGACAGCCTCCTACGAGCAGTACTTC,CASSWGPTASYEQYF
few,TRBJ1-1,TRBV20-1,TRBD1,TGCAGTGCCCCGGACAGGGTGCACACTGAAGCTTTCTTT,CSAPDRVHTEAFF
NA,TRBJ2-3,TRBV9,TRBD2,TGTGCCAGCAGCGTAGCCGGGACTAGCAGACTCGCTAGCACAGATACGCAGTATTTT,CASSVAGTSRLASTDTQYF
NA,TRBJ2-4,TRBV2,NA,TGTGCCACCAAGCACAGGGTCCTTAACATTCAGTACTTC,CATKHRVLNIQYF
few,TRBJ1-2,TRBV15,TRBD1,TGTGCCACCAGCAGAGATACCCTGACAGGGGCTGGCTACACCTTC,CATSRDTLTGAGYTF
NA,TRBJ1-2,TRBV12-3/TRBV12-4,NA,TGTGCCAGCAGTCCAAGGCGACAGACGTTTGGCTACACCTTC,CASSPRRQTFGYTF
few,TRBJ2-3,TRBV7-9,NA,TGTGCCAGCCGAAAGGGGACAGATACGCAGTATTTT,CASRKGTDTQYF
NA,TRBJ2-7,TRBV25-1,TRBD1,TGTGCCAGCAGTGAACCGGGACAGGGTTCCTACGAGCAGTACTTC,CASSEPGQGSYEQYF
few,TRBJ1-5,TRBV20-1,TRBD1,TGCAGTGCGGACTCCGGGACAGGGGTCTATCAGCCCCAGCATTTT,CSADSGTGVYQPQHF
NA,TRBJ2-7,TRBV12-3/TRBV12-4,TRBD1,TGTGCCAGCAGTCTCCGGCCCAAGCAGGGGGCCTACGAGCAGTACTTC,CASSLRPKQGAYEQYF
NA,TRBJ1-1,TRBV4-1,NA,TGCGCCAGCAGCCAAGAGTGGACTGAAGCTTTCTTT,CASSQEWTEAFF
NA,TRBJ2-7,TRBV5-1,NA,TGCGCCAGCAGCTTATACTGGTCCGAAATAGCGCCCTACGAGCAGTACTTC,CASSLYWSEIAPYEQYF
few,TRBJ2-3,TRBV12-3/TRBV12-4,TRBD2,TGTGCCAGCAGCCCTACGGGGGGACGGGGAGATACGCAGTATTTT,CASSPTGGRGDTQYF
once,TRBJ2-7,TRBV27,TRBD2,TGTGCCAGCAGTCCCCGGACTAGCGGGAGGGCCTACGAGCAGTACTTC,CASSPRTSGRAYEQYF